These T cell receptor beta chains were read from a single sample in a study of T cells after yellow fever vaccination. One entry per CDR3 protein results from TCRdb running MiXCR on the 5' RACE reads. The sample lists 450,000 to 550,000 distinct CDR3 sequences; 20% to 25% were seen once. The material sequenced was PBMCs, taken roughly 20 days after the first yellow fever vaccination. The receptors derive from a man aged 18 to 30 who received the YFV17D yellow fever vaccine. Both conserved end residues are part of each CDR3. The D gene is left open where the match is weak. Clone size is shown for a subset of rows, as once, few, many or a class of expanded clone.

>TRBJ2-3|TRBV20-1|.|TRBD2
CCALFWGGGATDTQYF
TGCTGTGCTCTTTTTTGGGGCGGGGGGGCCACAGATACGCAGTATTTT
>TRBJ2-7|TRBV27|few|.
CASPSVVPYEQYF
TGTGCCAGCCCGAGCGTGGTTCCCTACGAGCAGTACTTC
>TRBJ2-6|TRBV3-1|few|.
CASSQDRAGANVLTF
TGTGCCAGCAGCCAAGATCGCGCTGGGGCCAACGTCCTGACTTTC
>TRBJ2-7|TRBV7-3|few|TRBD1
CASRNSPPQGEIYEQYF
TGTGCCAGCAGAAACTCCCCCCCCCAGGGGGAAATCTACGAGCAGTACTTC
>TRBJ2-7|TRBV7-8|.|.
CASSGLGGDNRAYEQYF
TGTGCCAGCAGCGGATTAGGGGGGGATAACAGGGCCTACGAGCAGTACTTC
>TRBJ2-5|TRBV12-3/TRBV12-4|.|.
CASSGDWAETQYF
TGTGCCAGCAGTGGGGACTGGGCGGAGACCCAGTACTTC
>TRBJ2-2|TRBV24-1|few|TRBD1
CATGGPGGIGGELFF
TGTGCCACCGGTGGTCCAGGGGGCATTGGCGGGGAGCTGTTTTTT
>TRBJ2-5|TRBV18|few|.
CASSPPGLPETQYF
TGTGCCAGCTCACCACCGGGACTGCCGGAGACCCAGTACTTC
>TRBJ2-1|TRBV6-5|few|.
CASSPSSHEQFF
TGTGCCAGCAGCCCCTCTAGCCATGAGCAGTTCTTC
>TRBJ2-4|TRBV23-1|many|.
CASSQSGRGVDIQYF
TGCGCCAGCAGTCAATCGGGGCGGGGTGTAGACATTCAGTACTTC
>TRBJ2-1|TRBV5-8|few|.
CASSFLGGTMYNEQFF
TGTGCCAGCAGCTTTTTAGGGGGAACTATGTACAATGAGCAGTTCTTC
>TRBJ1-4|TRBV12-3/TRBV12-4|.|.
CASQEGWGNEKLFF
TGTGCCAGCCAAGAGGGGTGGGGGAATGAAAAACTGTTTTTT
>TRBJ2-1|TRBV20-1|.|.
CSARAGIHNEQFF
TGCAGTGCTAGAGCCGGGATTCACAATGAGCAGTTCTTC
>TRBJ1-2|TRBV4-3|few|.
CASSQLRTANYGYTF
TGCGCCAGCAGCCAACTTCGGACGGCTAACTATGGCTACACCTTC
>TRBJ1-4|TRBV20-1|.|TRBD1
CSAFRDRGEKLFF
TGCAGTGCTTTCCGGGACAGGGGGGAAAAACTGTTTTTT
>TRBJ2-3|TRBV24-1|few|TRBD2
CATSDAPGGPSDTQYF
TGTGCCACCAGTGATGCCCCGGGGGGGCCCTCAGATACGCAGTATTTT
>TRBJ2-3|TRBV7-2|few|.
CASSNYRVMQYF
TGTGCCAGCAGCAACTACAGGGTCATGCAGTATTTT
>TRBJ1-5|TRBV4-1|.|.
CASSQEGVVNQPQHF
TGCGCCAGCAGCCAAGAAGGAGTCGTGAATCAGCCCCAGCATTTT
>TRBJ2-6|TRBV27|.|.
CASSPSRGGANVLTF
TGTGCCAGCAGTCCAAGCAGGGGCGGGGCCAACGTCCTGACTTTC
>TRBJ2-3|TRBV6-5|.|TRBD2
CASSYSTSGETDTQYF
TGTGCCAGCAGTTACTCGACTAGCGGGGAAACAGATACGCAGTATTTT
>TRBJ1-5|TRBV3-1|.|.
CASSPSGQTNQPQHF
TGTGCCAGCAGCCCAAGTGGGCAGACGAATCAGCCCCAGCATTTT
>TRBJ2-5|TRBV5-1|few|.
CASSPEATRLETQYF
TGCGCCAGCAGCCCGGAGGCCACTAGGTTGGAGACCCAGTACTTC
>TRBJ2-3|TRBV7-3|.|.
CASSLQPVQTDTQYF
TGTGCCAGCAGCTTACAACCCGTTCAGACAGATACGCAGTATTTT
>TRBJ2-3|TRBV10-3|few|.
CAISESRAVRTDTQYF
TGTGCCATCAGTGAGTCGAGGGCAGTCCGCACAGATACGCAGTATTTT
>TRBJ2-7|TRBV7-2|.|.
CASSWGHATYEQYF
TGTGCCAGCTCTTGGGGACACGCGACCTACGAGCAGTACTTC
>TRBJ2-3|TRBV5-6|.|.
CASSQPGRTDTQYF
TGTGCCAGCAGCCAACCGGGCCGCACAGATACGCAGTATTTT
>TRBJ2-6|TRBV6-2/TRBV6-3|.|TRBD1
CASSYIETGGPTPSGANVLTF
TGTGCCAGCAGTTACATCGAGACAGGGGGCCCCACCCCCTCTGGGGCCAACGTCCTGACTTTC
>TRBJ1-1|TRBV3-1|few|.
CASSQGQGEAFF
TGTGCCAGCAGCCAAGGTCAGGGGGAAGCTTTCTTT
>TRBJ2-7|TRBV27|.|.
CASSSGGNYEQYF
TGTGCCAGCAGTTCGGGCGGAAACTACGAGCAGTACTTC
>TRBJ2-5|TRBV5-1|many|TRBD2
CASSLVAGSQETQYF
TGCGCCAGCAGCTTGGTAGCGGGGAGCCAAGAGACCCAGTACTTC
>TRBJ1-4|TRBV20-1|.|TRBD1
CSAERGQGEKLFF
TGCAGTGCGGAAAGGGGACAGGGAGAAAAACTGTTTTTT
>TRBJ2-3|TRBV5-5|.|TRBD2
CASSTRTSGGAGGDTQYF
TGTGCCAGCAGCACCCGGACTAGCGGGGGCGCAGGTGGAGATACGCAGTATTTT
>TRBJ1-1|TRBV18|.|.
CASSARGAAEAFF
TGTGCCAGCTCAGCCAGGGGCGCGGCTGAAGCTTTCTTT
>TRBJ1-1|TRBV20-1|.|.
CSAEGRGYTEAFF
TGCAGTGCTGAGGGTAGGGGGTACACTGAAGCTTTCTTT
>TRBJ2-7|TRBV12-3/TRBV12-4|.|.
CASSPQVVTYEQYF
TGTGCCAGCAGTCCTCAGGTGGTGACTTACGAGCAGTACTTC
>TRBJ1-4|TRBV7-8|few|.
CASSYRTANEKLFF
TGTGCCAGCAGCTACAGGACGGCTAATGAAAAACTGTTTTTT
>TRBJ1-5|TRBV6-5|.|.
CASSYTFYSNQPQHF
TGTGCCAGCAGTTATACATTTTATAGCAATCAGCCCCAGCATTTT
>TRBJ2-4|TRBV12-3/TRBV12-4|few|TRBD2
CASSPGTIAGTAKNIQYF
TGTGCCAGCAGCCCCGGGACGATAGCGGGGACTGCCAAAAACATTCAGTACTTC
>TRBJ2-1|TRBV7-3|few|.
CASSFGVYNEQFF
TGTGCCAGCAGCTTCGGGGTTTACAATGAGCAGTTCTTC
>TRBJ1-1|TRBV12-3/TRBV12-4|many|.
CASSEQLLNTEAFF
TGTGCCAGCAGCGAACAGTTATTGAACACTGAAGCTTTCTTT
>TRBJ2-2|TRBV5-1|few|.
CASSLWQPGELFF
TGCGCCAGCAGCTTGTGGCAGCCCGGGGAGCTGTTTTTT
>TRBJ1-1|TRBV12-3/TRBV12-4|.|.
CASSFRGLRMNTEAFF
TGTGCCAGCAGTTTTAGGGGGTTGCGGATGAACACTGAAGCTTTCTTT
>TRBJ2-1|TRBV9|.|TRBD2
CASSAPGGAGENEQFF
TGTGCCAGCAGCGCCCCCGGGGGGGCCGGTGAAAATGAGCAGTTCTTC
>TRBJ2-1|TRBV7-3|few|.
CASSFFGGAKNEQFF
TGTGCCAGCAGCTTTTTTGGGGGGGCCAAAAATGAGCAGTTCTTC
>TRBJ2-5|TRBV11-2|.|.
CASSLGATRVETQYF
TGTGCCAGCAGCTTAGGAGCTACTAGGGTAGAGACCCAGTACTTC
>TRBJ1-5|TRBV18|.|.
CASSPPGSREQPQHF
TGTGCCAGCTCACCACCGGGCAGTCGGGAGCAGCCCCAGCATTTT
>TRBJ1-6|TRBV20-1|once|TRBD1
CSARDVRDSPYNSPLHF
TGCAGTGCTAGAGATGTACGGGACAGCCCCTATAATTCACCCCTCCACTTT
>TRBJ2-7|TRBV5-4|.|.
CASSPTPDEGIEQYF
TGTGCCAGCAGCCCGACCCCTGACGAGGGCATCGAGCAGTACTTC
>TRBJ1-2|TRBV5-1|.|TRBD1
CASSLGGTGTNYGYTF
TGCGCCAGCAGCTTGGGGGGGACAGGGACTAACTATGGCTACACCTTC
>TRBJ2-5|TRBV20-1|.|TRBD2
CSARGVLAETQETQYF
TGCAGTGCTAGAGGGGTACTAGCGGAGACGCAAGAGACCCAGTACTTC